The clone carrying this T cell receptor (beta chain) was seen only a few times. Antigen specificity is unknown. MiXCR, applied by TCRdb to the 5' RACE reads, yields one record per CDR3 protein. The sample lists fewer than 250,000 distinct CDR3 sequences, 7.5% occurring once. These data originate in a study of identical twins. General observations from the study: Twin sharing of out-of-frame TCR alpha was underestimated by models in monozygotic pairs.

CDR3 length: 15 amino acids. The V and J ends lost 5 bases and 4 bases, in that order; junction bases with no gene match: 7. Germline lookup yields CDR1 DFQATT and CDR2 SNEGSKA (reference sequence). This same sample was also part of a study on yellow fever vaccine responses in identical twins.

The material sequenced was memory (CD45RO+) T cells sorted from blood. The clonotype originates from a woman between 18 and 29 years old in good health. This chain joins TRBV20-1 and TRBJ2-5; TRBD2 matches at 13 bases. The CDR3 nucleotides read TGCAGTGCTTCTCGACTAGCGGGAGGTGCAGAGACCCAGTACTTC. This codes for CSASRLAGGAETQYF.